These 18 T cell receptor beta chains came from one sample sequenced in a study of T cells after yellow fever vaccination. Via MiXCR, TCRdb re-called the 5' RACE reads, giving one row per CDR3 protein. Of approximately 250,000 distinct CDR3 sequences in the sample, roughly 4.8% were seen once. This material consisted of CD4+ T cells sorted from PBMCs, taken on the day of the yellow fever booster vaccination. These receptor sequences come from a man younger than 35 who received the YFV17D yellow fever vaccine.

The table lists this clonotype with a few counts. The chain has TRBV10-3 and TRBJ1-5; D unresolved. The V and J ends lost 5 bases and 2 bases respectively, with 7 bases between them. This CDR3 is 13 amino acids long. Germline CDR1 ENHRY, CDR2 SYGVKD. CDR3 region: CAISSTGNQPQHF. The CDR3 DNA reads TGTGCCATCAGTTCGACTGGCAATCAGCCCCAGCATTTT.

This clonotype was seen more than once but under ten times. This chain uses TRBV19 with TRBJ2-1, with TRBD2 matching 9 bases. Germline-derived CDR1 and CDR2 are LNHDA and SQIVND (reference sequence). The CDR3 contains 15 residues. The V gene end was trimmed by 6 bases and the J gene end by 1 base; junction bases not matched to a gene: 4. The DNA for the CDR3 is TGTGCCAGTAGACGACTAGCGGATTCCTACAATGAGCAGTTCTTC. This codes for CASRRLADSYNEQFF. Full variable domain (rest looked up from reference TRBV19 and TRBJ2-1): DGGITQSPKYLFRKEGQNVTLSCEQNLNHDAMYWYRQDPGQGLRLIYYSQIVNDFQKGDIAEGYSVSREKKESFPLTVTSAQKNPTAFYLCASRRLADSYNEQFFGPGTRLTVL.

There are a few counts of this clonotype. The CDR3 sequence is CATSDPSRGSTEAFF. CDR3 nucleotide sequence: TGTGCCACCAGTGATCCGTCTCGAGGGAGCACTGAAGCTTTCTTT. The rearrangement links TRBV24-1 to TRBJ1-1, with D unresolved. This CDR3 has 15 residues. V lost 3 bases, J lost 4 bases, and 14 bases lay in between. The germline V gene has CDR1 KGHDR and CDR2 SFDVKD.

This clonotype was seen only a few times. The J gene is TRBJ1-2, the V gene TRBV10-3, with D maybe TRBD1 (5 bases). The germline CDR1 and CDR2 sequences are ENHRY and SYGVKD. The ends were cut back, 4 bases at V and 7 bases at J, with 19 bases in the middle. The length of the CDR3 is 15 residues. The CDR3 sequence: CAISGSFGRGSGYTF. The CDR3 DNA sequence: TGTGCCATCAGTGGGTCCTTCGGGCGGGGCTCTGGCTACACCTTC.

V and J are TRBV20-1 and TRBJ2-5, with D possibly matching TRBD1 (5 bases). Germline CDR1 is DFQATT and CDR2 is SNEGSKA (reference sequence). CDR3 length: 13 residues. Trimming removed 3 bases at V and 5 bases at J, with 13 bases between. The CDR3 spells CSASRVKGETQYF. CDR3 coding DNA: TGCAGTGCTAGCAGGGTTAAGGGCGAGACCCAGTACTTC.

This clonotype was seen at least ten times. V and J are TRBV5-1 and TRBJ2-3; D perhaps matches TRBD2 (6 bases). The ends were cut back, 2 bases at V and 6 bases at J, with 13 bases in the middle. The germline gives CDR1 SGHRS, CDR2 YFSETQ. This CDR3 has 14 residues. The CDR3 sequence: CASSFGREADTQYF. The CDR3 DNA sequence: TGCGCCAGCAGCTTTGGCAGGGAGGCGGATACGCAGTATTTT.

This sequence joins TRBV11-2 and TRBJ2-2, with TRBD2 matching over 9 bases. The CDR3 is 17 amino acids. J lost 7 bases, V lost 5 bases, and 14 bases had no gene match. CDR1 and CDR2 from the germline V gene are SGHAT and FQNNGV. CDR3 in DNA: TGTGCCAGCAGCCCATGGGCAGCGGGGGGCAGGGGCGGGGAGCTGTTTTTT. Translation: CASSPWAAGGRGGELFF. Full variable domain (outside the CDR3, taken from reference TRBV11-2 and TRBJ2-2): EAGVAQSPRYKIIEKRQSVAFWCNPISGHATLYWYQQILGQGPKLLIQFQNNGVVDDSQLPKDRFSAERLKGVDSTLKIQPAKLEDSAVYLCASSPWAAGGRGGELFFGEGSRLTVL.

At least ten counts were recorded for this clonotype. The chain couples TRBV7-2 to TRBJ2-1; 12 nucleotides agree with TRBD2. The CDR3 covers 18 residues. Germline V CDR1 and CDR2: SGHTA, FQGNSA. The V gene end was trimmed by 0 bases and the J gene end by 6 bases; junction bases not matched to a gene: 9. CDR3 DNA: TGTGCCAGCAGCTTAGCGCGAGCTAGCGGGGGGGCGGGCAATGAGCAGTTCTTC. This encodes CASSLARASGGAGNEQFF. Filled out from reference TRBV7-2 and TRBJ2-1, the complete variable domain reads GAGVSQSPSNKVTEKGKDVELRCDPISGHTALYWYRQSLGQGLEFLIYFQGNSAPDKSGLPSDRFSAERTGGSVSTLTIQRTQQEDSAVYLCASSLARASGGAGNEQFFGPGTRLTVL.

Only a few counts were recorded for this clonotype. The V gene is TRBV20-1, the J gene TRBJ2-7; a possible D gene is TRBD2 (7 bases). V lost 6 bases and J 6 bases, leaving 21 bases between the germline ends. In germline, CDR1 is DFQATT, CDR2 SNEGSKA (reference sequence). The CDR3 loop spans 14 amino acids. CDR3 sequence (DNA): TGCAGTGCAACCCTCGATGCGAGGGGGGGCGAGCAGTACTTC. Residues: CSATLDARGGEQYF.

This clonotype was seen a few times. This rearrangement joins TRBV5-1 to TRBJ1-2, with D maybe TRBD1 (6 bases). Per the germline V gene, CDR1 is SGHRS and CDR2 is YFSETQ. Deletions cut 0 bases from V and 5 bases from J, with 11 bases between. This CDR3 spans 14 amino acids. The CDR3 protein is CASSLDEGGYGYTF. In DNA form, the CDR3 reads TGCGCCAGCAGCTTGGATGAGGGGGGGTATGGCTACACCTTC. The full variable domain, with the rest looked up from reference TRBV5-1 and TRBJ1-2, is KAGVTQTPRYLIKTRGQQVTLSCSPISGHRSVSWYQQTPGQGLQFLFEYFSETQRNKGNFPGRFSGRQFSNSRSEMNVSTLELGDSALYLCASSLDEGGYGYTFGSGTRLTVV.

This clonotype was counted ten times or more. V gene TRBV20-1 combines with J gene TRBJ2-3; D might be TRBD2 (5 bases). This CDR3 comprises 15 residues. Germline V lookup: CDR1 DFQATT, CDR2 SNEGSKA (reference sequence). Trimming left V 0 bases short and J 0 bases short, with 10 bases between. For the CDR3, the DNA is TGCAGTGCTAGAGATTCAGGCGGGAGCACAGATACGCAGTATTTT. This encodes CSARDSGGSTDTQYF.

This clonotype was observed a few times. The chain has TRBV6-5 and TRBJ2-5; no clear D gene. Germline V gives CDR1 MNHEY, CDR2 SVGAGI. V was cut by 4 bases and J by 8 bases, with 8 bases left in between. The CDR3 loop spans 11 amino acids. The CDR3 region is CASSSGVTQYF. In DNA form, the CDR3 reads TGTGCCAGCAGTTCAGGCGTCACCCAGTACTTC.

This clonotype was detected ten times or more. This chain uses TRBV12-3 or TRBV12-4 with TRBJ1-1; no firm D call. CDR3 length: 14 residues. V gave up 1 base and J gave up 4 bases, with 10 bases separating them. The chain's CDR3 is CASSLVPPGTEAFF. The CDR3 nucleotides are TGTGCCAGCAGTTTAGTTCCGCCGGGCACTGAAGCTTTCTTT.

The CDR3 region has the DNA TGCGCCAGCAGCCAAGAGGGTAATTCACCCCTCCACTTT. Amino acids: CASSQEGNSPLHF. The V call is TRBV4-3, the J call TRBJ1-6; D not certain. Between the trimmed V and J ends, which lost 0 bases and 6 bases, there was a span of 3 bases. Germline CDR1 is LGHNA and CDR2 is YSLEER. The CDR3 is 13 residues long.

V and J are TRBV20-1 and TRBJ2-7; a weak D match, TRBD2 (5 bases). Per germline, CDR1 DFQATT and CDR2 SNEGSKA (reference sequence). CDR3 length: 14 residues. Trimming stripped 3 bases from V and 2 bases from J, with 14 bases between. CDR3 in DNA: TGCAGTGCTAGGGGCGGCGGAGGAACCTACGAGCAGTACTTC. It encodes CSARGGGGTYEQYF.

The chain recombines TRBV6-1 with TRBJ2-7; 9 nucleotides align to TRBD2. This CDR3 comprises 13 residues. Per germline, CDR1 MNHNS and CDR2 SASEGT. The ends lost 8 bases at V and 4 bases at J; junction bases unmatched: 6. Written as DNA, the CDR3 is TGTGCCAGCCGCCGAGGACTAGCGTACGAGCAGTACTTC. It codes for CASRRGLAYEQYF.

This clonotype has only a few counts. For the CDR3, the DNA is TGTGCCAGCAGCCAGTACGGGGTCGAGCAGTACTTC. Translating gives CASSQYGVEQYF. The V and J genes are TRBV3-1 and TRBJ2-7; a possible D gene is TRBD2 (5 bases). Deletions cut 3 bases from V and 6 bases from J, with 9 bases between. This CDR3 region has 12 residues. In germline, CDR1 is LGHDT, CDR2 YNNKEL (reference sequence).

The chain couples TRBV6-2 or TRBV6-3 to TRBJ2-3; TRBD2 agrees at 8 bases. Germline loops: CDR1 MNHEY, CDR2 SVGEGT. V lost 2 bases, J lost 3 bases, and 7 bases stayed unmatched. The CDR3 runs 16 residues. This CDR3 is CASSYPSGGETDTQYF. CDR3 nucleotide sequence: TGTGCCAGCAGTTACCCCAGCGGGGGTGAAACAGATACGCAGTATTTT.